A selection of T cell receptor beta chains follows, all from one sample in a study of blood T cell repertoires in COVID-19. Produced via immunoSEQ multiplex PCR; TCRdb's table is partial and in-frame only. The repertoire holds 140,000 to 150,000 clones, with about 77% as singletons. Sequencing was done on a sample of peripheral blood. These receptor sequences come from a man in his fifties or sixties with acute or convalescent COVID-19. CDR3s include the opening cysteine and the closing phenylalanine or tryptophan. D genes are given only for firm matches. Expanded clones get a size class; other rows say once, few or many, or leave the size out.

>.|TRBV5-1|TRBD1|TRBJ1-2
CASSPGTGGGGYGYTF
TGCGCCAGCAGCCCCGGGACAGGGGGCGGCGGCTATGGCTACACCTTC
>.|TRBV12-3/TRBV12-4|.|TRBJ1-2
CASSFRQRYGYTF
TGTGCCAGCAGTTTCCGTCAGCGGTATGGCTACACCTTC
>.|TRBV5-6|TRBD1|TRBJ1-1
CASSISDRGRTEAFF
TGTGCCAGCAGCATCTCTGACAGGGGGAGGACTGAAGCTTTCTTT
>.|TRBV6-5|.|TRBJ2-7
CASSHTTATLYEQYF
TGTGCCAGCAGTCACACGACAGCCACCCTCTACGAGCAGTACTTC
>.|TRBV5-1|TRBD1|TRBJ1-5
CASSLAGGSNQPQHF
TGCGCCAGCAGCTTGGCAGGGGGCAGCAATCAGCCCCAGCATTTT
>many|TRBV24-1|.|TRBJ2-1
CATSDHGQFNEQFF
TGTGCCACCAGTGATCACGGACAGTTTAATGAGCAGTTCTTC
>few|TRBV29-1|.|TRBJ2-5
CSVRRTGQKETQYF
TGCAGCGTTAGAAGGACCGGACAAAAAGAGACCCAGTACTTC
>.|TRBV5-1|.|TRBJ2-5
CASSFSAGQETQYF
TGCGCCAGCAGCTTTTCGGCAGGACAAGAGACCCAGTACTTC
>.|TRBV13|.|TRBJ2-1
CASSLRNLRGNEQFF
TGTGCCAGCAGCTTAAGAAACTTAAGAGGAAATGAGCAGTTCTTC
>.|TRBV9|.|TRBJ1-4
CASNGGGLGEKLFF
TGTGCCAGCAACGGGGGTGGACTTGGTGAAAAACTGTTTTTT
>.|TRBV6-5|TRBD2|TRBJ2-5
CASSRWRESETQYF
TGTGCCAGCAGCCGGTGGCGGGAGAGCGAGACCCAGTACTTC
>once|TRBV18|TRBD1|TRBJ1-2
CASSRGQPYGYTF
TGTGCCAGCTCACGGGGACAGCCCTATGGCTACACCTTC
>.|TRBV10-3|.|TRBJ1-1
CAITGQSNTEAFF
TGTGCCATCACTGGGCAGTCGAACACTGAAGCTTTCTTT
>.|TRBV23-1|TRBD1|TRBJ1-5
CASSQSWADRVRNQPQHF
TGCGCCAGCAGTCAATCGTGGGCGGACAGGGTTCGCAATCAGCCCCAGCATTTT
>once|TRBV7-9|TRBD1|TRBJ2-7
CASSPPTVGQGHNEQYF
TGTGCCAGCAGCCCCCCCACTGTGGGACAGGGGCATAACGAGCAGTACTTC
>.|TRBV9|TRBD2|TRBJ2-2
CASSSRGDTGELFF
TGTGCCAGCAGCTCGCGGGGGGACACCGGGGAGCTGTTTTTT
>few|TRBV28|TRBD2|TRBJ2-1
CASSQQREFNEQFF
TGTGCCAGCAGTCAGCAGCGGGAGTTCAATGAGCAGTTCTTC
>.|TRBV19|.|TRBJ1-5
CASSILNQPQHF
TGTGCCAGTAGTATCTTAAATCAGCCCCAGCATTTT
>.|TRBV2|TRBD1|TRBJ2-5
CASSGGTGVTQYF
TGTGCCAGCAGTGGTGGAACAGGGGTTACCCAGTACTTC
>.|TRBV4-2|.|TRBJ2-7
CASSQDLSSYEQYF
TGTGCCAGCAGCCAAGACCTATCAAGCTACGAGCAGTACTTC
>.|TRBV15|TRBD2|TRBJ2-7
CATSRLAGGSEQYF
TGTGCCACCAGCAGATTAGCGGGAGGTAGCGAGCAGTACTTC
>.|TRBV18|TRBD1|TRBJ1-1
CASSPRTGAMNTEAFF
TGTGCCAGCTCACCAAGGACAGGGGCGATGAACACTGAAGCTTTCTTT
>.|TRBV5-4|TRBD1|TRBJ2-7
CASSRGQGSYEQYF
TGTGCCAGCAGCAGGGGACAGGGCTCCTACGAGCAGTACTTC
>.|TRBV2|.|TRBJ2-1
CASKGKGTPDSYNEQFF
TGTGCCAGCAAAGGGAAGGGGACTCCGGATTCCTACAATGAGCAGTTCTTC
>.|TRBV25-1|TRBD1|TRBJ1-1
CASSAQGVTEAFF
TGTGCCAGCAGTGCACAGGGGGTGACTGAAGCTTTCTTT
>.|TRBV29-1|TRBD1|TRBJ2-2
CSDHTGGRDTGELFF
TGCAGCGACCACACAGGGGGCCGGGACACCGGGGAGCTGTTTTTT
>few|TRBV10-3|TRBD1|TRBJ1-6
CAISEVGQLNSPLHF
TGTGCCATCAGTGAAGTGGGACAGCTTAATTCACCCCTCCACTTT
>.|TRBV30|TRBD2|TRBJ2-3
CAWSVKAGGADTQYF
TGTGCCTGGAGTGTAAAAGCGGGGGGCGCAGATACGCAGTATTTT
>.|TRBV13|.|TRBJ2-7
CASSFGGSYEQYF
TGTGCCAGCAGCTTCGGAGGTTCCTACGAGCAGTACTTC
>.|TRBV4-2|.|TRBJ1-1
CASSQEWQRGNTEAFF
TGTGCCAGCAGCCAAGAGTGGCAGCGGGGGAACACTGAAGCTTTCTTT
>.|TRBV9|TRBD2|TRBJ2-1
CASSVEGTSGSHEQFF
TGTGCCAGCAGCGTAGAAGGGACTAGCGGGAGTCATGAGCAGTTCTTC
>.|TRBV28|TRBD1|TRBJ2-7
CASSPQPGTGLPYEQYF
TGTGCCAGCAGTCCCCAGCCCGGGACAGGGTTGCCCTACGAGCAGTACTTC
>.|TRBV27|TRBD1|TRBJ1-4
CASSLGTGYSTNEKLFF
TGTGCCAGCAGTTTAGGGACAGGGTATTCAACTAATGAAAAACTGTTTTTT
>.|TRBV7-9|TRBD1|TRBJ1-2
CASSLDRAELDGYTF
TGTGCCAGCAGCTTGGACAGGGCGGAGCTCGATGGCTACACCTTC
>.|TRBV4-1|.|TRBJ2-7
CASSQDHHPGGEQYF
TGCGCCAGCAGCCAAGATCACCATCCCGGCGGCGAGCAGTACTTC
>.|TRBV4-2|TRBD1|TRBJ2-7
CASSHRQGTDYEQYF
TGTGCCAGCAGCCACCGACAGGGCACGGATTACGAGCAGTACTTC
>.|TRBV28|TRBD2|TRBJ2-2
CASSLAGGGNTGELFF
TGTGCCAGCAGTTTGGCGGGAGGGGGAAACACCGGGGAGCTGTTTTTT
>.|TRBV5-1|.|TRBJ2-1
CASSRGTDNKGDEQFF
TGCGCCAGCAGCCGGGGGACAGATAACAAGGGGGATGAGCAGTTCTTC
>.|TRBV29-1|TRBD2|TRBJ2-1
CSVGTSYNYNEQFF
TGCAGCGTTGGGACTAGCTATAACTACAATGAGCAGTTCTTC
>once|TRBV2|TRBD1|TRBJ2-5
CATHRGLGETQYF
TGTGCCACCCACAGGGGGCTGGGTGAGACCCAGTACTTC
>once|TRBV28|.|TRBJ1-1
CALSSAANTEAFF
TGTGCCTTATCCAGTGCGGCGAACACTGAAGCTTTCTTT